These 13 T cell receptor beta chains share one sample of origin, sequenced in a study of cytomegalovirus exposure and HLA in healthy donors. It was with 60 Vbeta and 13 Jbeta primers that the PCR ran. Libraries were prepared by immunoSEQ multiplex PCR; TCRdb keeps only in-frame clonotypes and omits some of them. The table shows over 100,000 clones, with approximately 80% occurring only once. Sequenced input: PBMCs. The receptors were gathered from a female donor in good health and CMV-seronegative.

The V call is TRBV2, the J call TRBJ1-2; no clear D gene. Germline CDR1 is SNHLY and CDR2 is FYNNEI. This CDR3 spans 12 amino acids. Trimming took 4 bases from V and 4 from J, leaving 7 bases between them. The CDR3 region has the DNA TGTGCCAGCAGTGTCAATCCCTATGGCTACACCTTC. It is translated as CASSVNPYGYTF.

The CDR3 sequence: CASSPRGGNTEAFF. In DNA, the CDR3 is TGCGCCAGCAGCCCCCGGGGGGGGAACACTGAAGCTTTCTTT. The chain recombines TRBV5-1 with TRBJ1-1; a possible D gene is TRBD1 (5 bases). CDR1 SGHRS and CDR2 YFSETQ come from the germline V gene. The CDR3 extends over 14 amino acids. V lost 4 bases, J lost 1 base, and 11 bases lay in between.

V gene TRBV19 combines with J gene TRBJ2-7; 7 bases match TRBD1. The junction had 4 bases not matched to a gene; V was cut back by 5 bases and J by 3 bases. The length of the CDR3 is 13 residues. Germline V CDR1 and CDR2: LNHDA, SQIVND (reference sequence). CDR3 sequence (DNA): TGTGCCAGTAGTTCGACAGGGAGCTACGAGCAGTACTTC. Translating it yields CASSSTGSYEQYF.

The chain combines TRBV9 with TRBJ2-1, with 15 bases identical to TRBD2. CDR1 and CDR2 (germline): SGDLS, YYNGEE. This CDR3 region has 15 residues. The junction had 6 bases not matched to a gene; V was cut back by 4 bases and J by 10 bases. The CDR3 loop reads CASSPEGTSGREQFF. The CDR3 DNA reads TGTGCCAGCAGCCCCGAAGGGACTAGCGGGAGGGAGCAGTTCTTC.

This rearrangement joins TRBV19 to TRBJ2-5; 10 nucleotides agree with TRBD2. The tail of the sequence fits TRBJ2-7 better, so the J call may be wrong. The germline V gene has CDR1 LNHDA and CDR2 SQIVND (reference sequence). The CDR3 sequence is 15 residues long. CDR3 residues: CASSVGTSAAYEQYF. The CDR3, as DNA: TGTGCCAGTAGTGTCGGGACTAGCGCGGCCTACGAGCAGTACTTC.

This chain uses TRBV5-1 with TRBJ2-7; the D gene is possibly TRBD1 (8 bases). The CDR3 totals 15 residues. CDR1 SGHRS and CDR2 YFSETQ come from the germline V gene. The V end lost 4 bases, the J end lost 6 bases, and 20 bases lay between the germline ends. CDR3 coding DNA: TGCGCCAGCAGCATCTCAGCGGGACAGGAGCCCGAGCAGTACTTC. It specifies CASSISAGQEPEQYF.

V is TRBV28 and J is TRBJ2-7; 10 nucleotides line up with TRBD2. In germline, CDR1 is MDHEN, CDR2 SYDVKM. J lost 4 bases, V lost 3 bases, and 9 bases had no gene match. The CDR3 covers 16 residues. The DNA of the CDR3 is TGTGCCAGCAGTTTGATCAGCGGGAGGGTCCCATACGAGCAGTACTTC. It codes for CASSLISGRVPYEQYF.

The CDR3: CASSIDQRGGLARSTDTQYF. The DNA of the CDR3 is TGTGCCAGTAGTATAGATCAAAGGGGTGGGCTAGCGCGAAGCACAGATACGCAGTATTTT. The V and J genes are TRBV19 and TRBJ2-3, with D possibly matching TRBD2 (6 bases). The V gene lost 0 bases and the J gene lost 0 bases, with 22 bases spanning the gap. The CDR3 consists of 20 residues. The germline V gene encodes CDR1 LNHDA and CDR2 SQIVND (reference sequence).

The rearrangement joins TRBV5-4 to TRBJ2-7, with D possibly TRBD2 on 7 matching bases. Germline V lookup: CDR1 SGHNT, CDR2 YYREEE (reference sequence). Trimming removed 3 bases at V and 7 bases at J, with 14 bases between. The CDR3 runs 13 residues. The CDR3 spells CASSSRGAGEQYF. For the CDR3, the DNA is TGTGCCAGCAGCTCTCGGGGGGCGGGGGAGCAGTACTTC.

CDR3 sequence (DNA): TGTGCCAGCAGTGAACAGGGGGACTATGGCTACACCTTC. Translating it yields CASSEQGDYGYTF. This rearrangement joins TRBV2 to TRBJ1-2, with 7 bases that match TRBD1. The germline V gene encodes CDR1 SNHLY and CDR2 FYNNEI. The CDR3 spans 13 residues. Trimming took 2 bases from V and 3 from J; bases not matched to a gene: 0.

This clone turned up a few times. The J gene is TRBJ1-2, the V gene TRBV6-1, with D possibly TRBD1 on 5 matching bases. The V and J ends lost 7 bases and 4 bases respectively, with 13 bases between them. CDR3 size: 13 residues. CDR1 and CDR2 (germline): MNHNS, SASEGT. CDR3: CASTTTQGYGYTF. The CDR3 DNA is TGTGCCAGCACCACAACTCAGGGCTATGGCTACACCTTC.

The V call is TRBV19, the J call TRBJ2-6; 7 bases fit TRBD1. V trimming: 5 bases; J trimming: 0 bases; junction bases outside the gene matches: 4. CDR3 size: 16 residues. CDR1 is LNHDA and CDR2 is SQIVND in the germline V gene (reference sequence). The CDR3 sequence is CASSGGQPSGANVLTF. CDR3 bases: TGTGCCAGTAGTGGGGGACAGCCCTCTGGGGCCAACGTCCTGACTTTC.

The genes are TRBV7-2 and TRBJ1-4; D remains unclear. Deletions cut 4 bases from V and 6 bases from J, with 18 bases between. Germline CDR1 SGHTA, CDR2 FQGNSA. The CDR3 covers 16 residues. In DNA, the CDR3 is TGTGCCAGCAGCTCCGGGAGCGGGGTACCCTATGAAAAACTGTTTTTT. It yields the protein CASSSGSGVPYEKLFF.